These T cell receptor beta chains were read from a single sample in a study of blood T cell repertoires in COVID-19. The table came from immunoSEQ multiplex PCR; TCRdb's copy has only in-frame clones and leaves some out. The table records approximately 210,000 clones, over 75% of them present only once. The sequenced sample consisted of PBMCs or T cells enriched from blood (not recorded which). The receptors shown here come from a man aged 25-45 years with acute COVID-19. Both conserved end residues are part of each CDR3. Each record gives: D gene, V gene, J gene, clone size, CDR3 protein, CDR3 DNA. The D gene is left open where the match is weak. Size is omitted from some rows. Given values are once, few, many or a class for expanded clones.

-	TRBV7-3	TRBJ1-1	-	CASSLVPKQGEAFF	TGTGCCAGCAGCTTAGTCCCTAAACAGGGAGAAGCTTTCTTT
-	TRBV6-6	TRBJ1-5	once	CASSYDSLRPQHF	TGTGCCAGCAGTTACGACAGCTTAAGGCCCCAGCATTTT
TRBD2	TRBV10-3	TRBJ2-3	once	CAISGTSGEYF	TGTGCCATCAGCGGGACTAGCGGGGAATATTTT
-	TRBV18	TRBJ2-6	-	CASSPTGNNGANVLTF	TGTGCCAGCTCACCAACAGGGAATAACGGGGCCAACGTCCTGACTTTC
-	TRBV14	TRBJ1-6	-	CASSQSEGRPYNSPLHF	TGTGCCAGCAGCCAGAGCGAGGGGAGGCCCTATAATTCACCCCTCCACTTT
-	TRBV27	TRBJ1-6	-	CASSLSRTGLDSPLHF	TGTGCCAGCAGTTTATCGCGGACGGGACTGGACTCACCCCTCCACTTT
TRBD2	TRBV6-1	TRBJ2-5	-	CASSERDGTRGETQYF	TGTGCCAGCAGTGAACGTGATGGGACGCGGGGGGAGACCCAGTACTTC
TRBD1	TRBV6-4	TRBJ2-5	-	CASSDRGRKTQYF	TGTGCCAGCAGTGACAGGGGGCGAAAGACCCAGTACTTC
TRBD2	TRBV7-9	TRBJ2-3	-	CASSDGLAGSTQYF	TGTGCCAGCAGCGACGGACTAGCGGGGTCTACGCAGTATTTT
TRBD1	TRBV5-1	TRBJ2-6	-	CASSPQPGGDPGANVLTF	TGCGCCAGCAGCCCTCAGCCAGGGGGAGACCCTGGGGCCAACGTCCTGACTTTC
TRBD2	TRBV7-2	TRBJ2-3	-	CASSLGASGGNTQYF	TGTGCCAGCAGCTTAGGCGCTAGCGGGGGAAATACGCAGTATTTT
-	TRBV28	TRBJ1-1	-	CASSLSTGQAFF	TGTGCCAGCAGTTTATCGACAGGACAAGCTTTCTTT
-	TRBV28	TRBJ2-7	-	CASTDGGFGEQYF	TGTGCCAGCACCGACGGGGGATTTGGCGAGCAGTACTTC
TRBD2	TRBV29-1	TRBJ2-1	-	CSASGLAGGYNEQFF	TGCAGCGCCTCGGGACTAGCGGGGGGGTACAATGAGCAGTTCTTC
TRBD2	TRBV11-2	TRBJ2-2	-	CASSLVTSGTGELFF	TGTGCCAGCAGCTTAGTCACTAGCGGGACCGGGGAGCTGTTTTTT
TRBD1	TRBV11-3	TRBJ2-2	-	CASSSGTGGFGELFF	TGTGCCAGCAGCTCCGGGACAGGGGGCTTCGGGGAGCTGTTTTTT
-	TRBV24-1	TRBJ2-7	-	CATSDLKDSYNEQYF	TGTGCCACCAGTGATTTGAAGGACAGCTATAACGAGCAGTACTTC
-	TRBV5-1	TRBJ2-2	-	CASREYTGELFF	TGCGCCAGCAGGGAGTACACCGGGGAGCTGTTTTTT
-	TRBV6-2/TRBV6-3	TRBJ1-2	-	CASSLEYGYTF	TGTGCCAGCAGCCTCGAGTATGGCTACACCTTC
TRBD2	TRBV3-1/TRBV3-2	TRBJ2-3	-	CASSSELAGAVTDTQYF	TGTGCCAGCAGCTCGGAACTAGCGGGGGCCGTCACAGATACGCAGTATTTT
TRBD1	TRBV5-6	TRBJ1-3	-	CASSLTGVLTGNTIYF	TGTGCCAGCAGCTTGACAGGGGTATTAACTGGAAACACCATATATTTT
-	TRBV28	TRBJ2-7	-	CASSLLAGACHF	TGTGCCAGCAGTTTACTGGCGGGGGCCTGTCACTTC
-	TRBV4-1	TRBJ1-2	-	CASSQDPLRGYTF	TGCGCCAGCAGCCAAGATCCCCTGCGTGGCTACACCTTC
TRBD1	TRBV2	TRBJ1-6	-	CASGNRDRYNSPLHF	TGTGCCAGCGGTAACCGGGACAGATATAATTCACCCCTCCACTTT
-	TRBV7-3	TRBJ2-3	-	CASRQTGLVTDTQYF	TGTGCCAGCAGACAAACGGGACTTGTCACAGATACGCAGTATTTT
-	TRBV5-6	TRBJ1-4	-	CASSLGPGQGNEKLFF	TGTGCCAGCAGCTTGGGCCCAGGGCAGGGGAATGAAAAACTGTTTTTT
TRBD1	TRBV5-1	TRBJ1-1	-	CASSLRTGKNTEAFF	TGCGCCAGCAGCTTGAGGACAGGGAAGAACACTGAAGCTTTCTTT
-	TRBV5-4	TRBJ2-3	-	CASSSGLTDTQYF	TGTGCCAGCAGCTCAGGACTGACCGATACGCAGTATTTT
TRBD1	TRBV7-6	TRBJ2-3	-	CASSPGTALSYTDTQYF	TGTGCCAGCAGCCCGGGGACAGCCCTATCATACACAGATACGCAGTATTTT
-	TRBV9	TRBJ1-6	-	CASSVLNSPLHF	TGTGCCAGCAGCGTACTTAATTCACCCCTCCACTTT
-	TRBV9	TRBJ2-7	-	CASSERDWDEQYF	TGTGCCAGCAGCGAGAGGGATTGGGACGAGCAGTACTTC
-	TRBV28	TRBJ1-1	-	CASSLRALQGEAFF	TGTGCCAGCAGTCTTCGGGCACTTCAGGGTGAAGCTTTCTTT
TRBD2	TRBV5-4	TRBJ2-3	-	CASSFPGLAGGRRTDTQYF	TGTGCCAGCAGCTTCCCCGGACTAGCGGGGGGGAGACGCACAGATACGCAGTATTTT
TRBD1	TRBV9	TRBJ2-7	-	CASSTTGLAEQYF	TGTGCCAGCAGCACGACAGGGTTAGCCGAGCAGTACTTC
-	TRBV3-1/TRBV3-2	TRBJ1-1	-	CASSTRTEHTEAFF	TGTGCCAGCAGCACCCGGACAGAACACACTGAAGCTTTCTTT
-	TRBV2	TRBJ1-1	-	CASAPNLGSVTEAFF	TGTGCCAGCGCGCCGAACCTAGGTTCGGTCACTGAAGCTTTCTTT
-	TRBV19	TRBJ2-2	-	CASSEGGYTGELFF	TGTGCCAGTAGTGAAGGCGGTTACACCGGGGAGCTGTTTTTT
TRBD1	TRBV2	TRBJ1-1	-	CASNRGHAEAFF	TGTGCCAGCAACAGGGGGCATGCTGAAGCTTTCTTT
-	TRBV6-1	TRBJ2-3	-	CASSEAWTVDTQYF	TGTGCCAGCAGTGAAGCGTGGACAGTGGATACGCAGTATTTT
-	TRBV27	TRBJ2-3	-	CASMRRTFHTDTQYF	TGTGCCAGCATGCGGCGAACGTTCCACACAGATACGCAGTATTTT
TRBD1	TRBV18	TRBJ1-6	-	CASSPGQGVGSPLHF	TGTGCCAGCTCACCGGGACAGGGAGTAGGTTCACCCCTCCACTTT
TRBD1	TRBV3-1/TRBV3-2	TRBJ2-3	-	CASSQNRGADTQYF	TGTGCCAGCAGCCAGAACAGGGGTGCAGATACGCAGTATTTT
TRBD1	TRBV7-9	TRBJ2-1	-	CASSPPGQGFNEQFF	TGTGCCAGCAGCCCCCCGGGACAGGGGTTTAATGAGCAGTTCTTC
-	TRBV9	TRBJ2-3	-	CASNFGGRGDTQYF	TGTGCCAGCAACTTCGGGGGTAGAGGAGATACGCAGTATTTT
-	TRBV3-1/TRBV3-2	TRBJ2-7	-	CASSRSDRNYEQYF	TGTGCCAGCAGCCGCTCAGACAGGAACTACGAGCAGTACTTC
-	TRBV7-9	TRBJ2-7	-	CASSLEGGEQYF	TGTGCCAGCAGCCTAGAAGGGGGCGAGCAGTACTTC
-	TRBV5-6	TRBJ1-5	-	CASSLSRKNQPQHF	TGTGCCAGCAGCTTGTCCAGGAAGAATCAGCCCCAGCATTTT
-	TRBV5-6	TRBJ1-2	-	CASSSRGAYGYTF	TGTGCCAGCAGCTCTCGCGGGGCCTATGGCTACACCTTC
-	TRBV7-9	TRBJ1-4	-	CASSETGSWVSNEKLFF	TGTGCCAGCAGCGAAACAGGGTCCTGGGTTTCTAATGAAAAACTGTTTTTT
-	TRBV6-5	TRBJ2-5	-	CASSYSPQGRETQYF	TGTGCCAGCAGTTACTCGCCACAGGGTCGAGAGACCCAGTACTTC
-	TRBV10-1	TRBJ1-2	few	CASSEGRGNYGYTF	TGCGCCAGCAGTGAGGGGAGAGGGAACTATGGCTACACCTTC
TRBD1	TRBV5-1	TRBJ1-6	-	CASSQGQGENSPLHF	TGCGCCAGCAGCCAGGGACAGGGAGAGAATTCACCCCTCCACTTT